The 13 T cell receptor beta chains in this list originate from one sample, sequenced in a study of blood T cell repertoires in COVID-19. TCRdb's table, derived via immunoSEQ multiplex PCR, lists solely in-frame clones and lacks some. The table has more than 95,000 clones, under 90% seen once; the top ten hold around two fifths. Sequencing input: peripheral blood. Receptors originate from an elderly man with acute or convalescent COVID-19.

DNA for the CDR3: TGTGCCAGCTCACCATTCCACAGGGACAGGGAGACCCAGTACTTC. Its protein product is CASSPFHRDRETQYF. This sequence joins TRBV18 and TRBJ2-5; TRBD1 matches at 8 bases. The CDR3 extends over 15 amino acids. V trimming: 2 bases; J trimming: 5 bases; junction bases outside the gene matches: 7. CDR1 KGHSH and CDR2 LQKENI come from the germline V gene.

CDR3 bases: TGTGCCAGCAGCTCCCCCGGACAGGGTCAAGAAAAACTGTTTTTT. It is translated as CASSSPGQGQEKLFF. The chain couples TRBV28 to TRBJ1-4; 8 bases agree with TRBD1. CDR3 length: 15 amino acids. Germline loops: CDR1 MDHEN, CDR2 SYDVKM. V was clipped by 6 bases and J by 8 bases; unmatched bases: 11. Supplemented by reference TRBV28 and TRBJ1-4, the full variable domain reads DVKVTQSSRYLVKRTGEKVFLECVQDMDHENMFWYRQDPGLGLRLIYFSYDVKMKEKGDIPEGYSVSREKKERFSLILESASTNQTSMYLCASSSPGQGQEKLFFGSGTQLSVL.

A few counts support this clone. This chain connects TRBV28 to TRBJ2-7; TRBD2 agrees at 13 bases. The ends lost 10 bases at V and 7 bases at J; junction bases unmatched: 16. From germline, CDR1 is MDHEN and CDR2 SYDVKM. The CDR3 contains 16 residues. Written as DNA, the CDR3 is TGTGCCACGGGGGCCCCAGGGACTAGCGGGACGGGTGAGCAGTACTTC. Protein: CATGAPGTSGTGEQYF.

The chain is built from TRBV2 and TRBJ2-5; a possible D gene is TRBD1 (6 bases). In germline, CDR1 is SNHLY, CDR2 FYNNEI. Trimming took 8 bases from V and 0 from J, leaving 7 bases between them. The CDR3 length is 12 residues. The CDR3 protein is CASRTDQETQYF. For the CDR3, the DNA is TGTGCCAGCCGGACAGACCAAGAGACCCAGTACTTC.

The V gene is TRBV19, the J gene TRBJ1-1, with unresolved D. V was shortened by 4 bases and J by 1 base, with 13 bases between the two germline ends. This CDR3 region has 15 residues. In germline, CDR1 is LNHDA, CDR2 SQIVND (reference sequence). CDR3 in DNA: TGTGCCAGTAGTAAGGATAGCCGACCGAACACTGAAGCTTTCTTT. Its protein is CASSKDSRPNTEAFF.

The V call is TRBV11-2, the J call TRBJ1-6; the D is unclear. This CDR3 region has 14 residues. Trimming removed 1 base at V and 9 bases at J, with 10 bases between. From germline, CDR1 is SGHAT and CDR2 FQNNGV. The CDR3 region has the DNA TGTGCCAGCAGCTTAGGACATTACTCTTCACCCCTCCACTTT. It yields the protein CASSLGHYSSPLHF.

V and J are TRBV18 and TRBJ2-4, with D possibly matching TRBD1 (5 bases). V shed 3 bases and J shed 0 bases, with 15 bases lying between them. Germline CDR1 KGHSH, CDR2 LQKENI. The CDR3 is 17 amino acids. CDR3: CASSPSGIWGAKNIQYF. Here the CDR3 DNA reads TGTGCCAGCTCACCGTCAGGGATCTGGGGAGCCAAAAACATTCAGTACTTC.

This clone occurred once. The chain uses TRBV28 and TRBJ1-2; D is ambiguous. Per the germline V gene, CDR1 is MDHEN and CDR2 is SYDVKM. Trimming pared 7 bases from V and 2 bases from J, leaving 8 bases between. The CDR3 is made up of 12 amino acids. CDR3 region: CASNAGNYGYTF. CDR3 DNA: TGTGCCAGCAATGCGGGGAACTATGGCTACACCTTC.

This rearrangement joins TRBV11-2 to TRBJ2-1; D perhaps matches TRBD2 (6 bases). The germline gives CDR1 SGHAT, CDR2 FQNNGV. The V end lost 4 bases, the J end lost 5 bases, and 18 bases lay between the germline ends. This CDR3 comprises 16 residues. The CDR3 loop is CASSSRAGPAHNEQFF. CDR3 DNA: TGTGCCAGCAGCTCACGCGCGGGACCCGCCCACAATGAGCAGTTCTTC.

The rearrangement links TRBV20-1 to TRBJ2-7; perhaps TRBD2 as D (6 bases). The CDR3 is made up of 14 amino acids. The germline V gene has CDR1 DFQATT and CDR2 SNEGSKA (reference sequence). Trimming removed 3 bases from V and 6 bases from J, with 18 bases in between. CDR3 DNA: TGCAGTGCTAGTCCATCGGCGGGGAAACGCGAGCAGTACTTC. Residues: CSASPSAGKREQYF.

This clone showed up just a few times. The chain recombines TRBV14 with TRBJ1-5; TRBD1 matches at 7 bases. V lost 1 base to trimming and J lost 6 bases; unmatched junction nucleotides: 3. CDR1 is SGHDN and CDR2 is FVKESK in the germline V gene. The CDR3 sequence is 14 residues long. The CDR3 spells CASSQGQGTQPQHF. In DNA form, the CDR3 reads TGTGCCAGCAGCCAAGGACAGGGAACTCAGCCCCAGCATTTT.

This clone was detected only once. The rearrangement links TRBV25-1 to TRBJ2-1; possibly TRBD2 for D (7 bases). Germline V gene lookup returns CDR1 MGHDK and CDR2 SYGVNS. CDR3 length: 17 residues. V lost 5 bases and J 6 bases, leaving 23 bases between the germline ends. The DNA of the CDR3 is TGTGCCAGCAGTCCCCAGGGGAGGGGCGGGAGAGGCAATGAGCAGTTCTTC. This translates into CASSPQGRGGRGNEQFF. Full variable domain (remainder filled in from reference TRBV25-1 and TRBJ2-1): EADIYQTPRYLVIGTGKKITLECSQTMGHDKMYWYQQDPGMELHLIHYSYGVNSTEKGDLSSESTVSRIRTEHFPLTLESARPSHTSQYLCASSPQGRGGRGNEQFFGPGTRLTVL.

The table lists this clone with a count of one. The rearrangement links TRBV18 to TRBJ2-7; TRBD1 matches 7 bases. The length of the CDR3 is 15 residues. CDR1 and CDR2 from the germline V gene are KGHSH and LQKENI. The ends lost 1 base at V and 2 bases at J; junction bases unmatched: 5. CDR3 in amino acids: CASSPRRQGPYEQYF. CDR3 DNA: TGTGCCAGCTCACCACGGAGACAGGGTCCCTACGAGCAGTACTTC. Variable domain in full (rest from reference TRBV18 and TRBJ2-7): NAGVMQNPRHLVRRRGQEARLRCSPMKGHSHVYWYRQLPEEGLKFMVYLQKENIIDESGMPKERFSAEFPKEGPSILRIQQVVRGDSAAYFCASSPRRQGPYEQYFGPGTRLTVT.